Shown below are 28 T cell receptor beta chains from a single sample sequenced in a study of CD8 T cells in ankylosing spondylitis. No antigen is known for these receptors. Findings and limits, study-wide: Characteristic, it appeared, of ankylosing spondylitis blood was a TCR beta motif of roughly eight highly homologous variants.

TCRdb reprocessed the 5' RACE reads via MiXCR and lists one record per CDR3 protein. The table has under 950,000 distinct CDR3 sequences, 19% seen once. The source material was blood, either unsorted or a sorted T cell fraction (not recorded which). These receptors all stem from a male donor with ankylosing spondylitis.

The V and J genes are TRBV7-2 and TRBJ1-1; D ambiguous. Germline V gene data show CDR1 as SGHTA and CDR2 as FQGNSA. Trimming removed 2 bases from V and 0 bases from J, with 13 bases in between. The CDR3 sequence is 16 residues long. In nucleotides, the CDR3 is TGTGCCAGCAGCTTAAAGGAGGGCTACATGAACACTGAAGCTTTCTTT. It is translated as CASSLKEGYMNTEAFF.

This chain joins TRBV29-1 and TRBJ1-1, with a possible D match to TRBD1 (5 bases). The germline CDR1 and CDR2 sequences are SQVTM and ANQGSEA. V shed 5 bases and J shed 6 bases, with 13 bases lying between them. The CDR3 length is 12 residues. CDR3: CSVRGVFAEAFF. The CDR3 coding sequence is TGCAGCGTTCGAGGGGTCTTCGCTGAAGCTTTCTTT.

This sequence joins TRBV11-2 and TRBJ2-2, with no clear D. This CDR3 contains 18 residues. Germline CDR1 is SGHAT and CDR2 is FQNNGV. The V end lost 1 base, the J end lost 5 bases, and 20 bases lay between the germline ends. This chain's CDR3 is CASSLVGWVDEPTGELFF. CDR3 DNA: TGTGCCAGCAGCTTAGTTGGTTGGGTCGACGAGCCGACCGGGGAGCTGTTTTTT.

Here the CDR3 DNA reads TGTGCCAGCAGCCAAGATCAGAGGGGAAATCAGCCCCAGCATTTT. This sequence encodes CASSQDQRGNQPQHF. The chain combines TRBV4-2 with TRBJ1-5; maybe TRBD1 (5 bases). This CDR3 is 15 amino acids long. The germline gives CDR1 LGHNA, CDR2 YNFKEQ. V gave up 0 bases and J gave up 4 bases, with 10 bases separating them.

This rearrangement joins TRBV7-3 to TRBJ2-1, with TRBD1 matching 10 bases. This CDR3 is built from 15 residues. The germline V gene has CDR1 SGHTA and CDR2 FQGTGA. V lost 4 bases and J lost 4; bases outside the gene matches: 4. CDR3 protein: CASSSGQGIYNEQFF. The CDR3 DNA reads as TGTGCCAGCAGCTCGGGACAGGGGATATACAATGAGCAGTTCTTC. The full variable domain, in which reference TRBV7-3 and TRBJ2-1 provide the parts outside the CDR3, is GAGVSQTPSNKVTEKGKYVELRCDPISGHTALYWYRQSLGQGPEFLIYFQGTGAADDSGLPNDRFFAVRPEGSVSTLKIQRTERGDSAVYLCASSSGQGIYNEQFFGPGTRLTVL.

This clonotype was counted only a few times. The CDR3 loop reads CASSFWFTDTQYF. The CDR3 DNA follows: TGTGCCAGCAGCTTTTGGTTTACAGATACGCAGTATTTT. The rearrangement joins TRBV7-2 to TRBJ2-3; no clear D gene. The CDR3 is made up of 13 amino acids. Germline V gene data show CDR1 as SGHTA and CDR2 as FQGNSA. Trimming left V 3 bases short and J 3 bases short, with 7 bases between.

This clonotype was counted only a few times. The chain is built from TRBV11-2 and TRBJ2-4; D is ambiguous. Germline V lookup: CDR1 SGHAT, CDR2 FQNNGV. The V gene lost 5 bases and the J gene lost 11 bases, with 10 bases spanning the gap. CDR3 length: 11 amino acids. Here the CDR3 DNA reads TGTGCCAGCAGCGGCGGTGGGGTTCAGTACTTC. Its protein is CASSGGGVQYF.

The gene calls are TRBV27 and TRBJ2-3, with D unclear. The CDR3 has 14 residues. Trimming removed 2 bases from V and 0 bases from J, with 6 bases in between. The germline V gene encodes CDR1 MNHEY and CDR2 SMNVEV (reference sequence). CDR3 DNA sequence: TGTGCCAGCAGTTTAATCAGGAGCACAGATACGCAGTATTTT. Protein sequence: CASSLIRSTDTQYF.

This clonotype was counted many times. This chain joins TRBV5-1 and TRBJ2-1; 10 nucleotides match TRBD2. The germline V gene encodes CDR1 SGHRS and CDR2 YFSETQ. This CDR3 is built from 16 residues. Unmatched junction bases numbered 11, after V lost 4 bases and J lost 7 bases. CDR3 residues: CASSPQAGGPENEQFF. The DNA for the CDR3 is TGCGCCAGCAGCCCCCAAGCGGGGGGGCCGGAAAATGAGCAGTTCTTC.

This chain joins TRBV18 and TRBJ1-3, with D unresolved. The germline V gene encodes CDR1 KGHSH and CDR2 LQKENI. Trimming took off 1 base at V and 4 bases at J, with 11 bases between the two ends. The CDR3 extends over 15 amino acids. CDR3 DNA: TGTGCCAGCTCACCACGGGCTGAGTTGGGAAACACCATATATTTT. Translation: CASSPRAELGNTIYF.

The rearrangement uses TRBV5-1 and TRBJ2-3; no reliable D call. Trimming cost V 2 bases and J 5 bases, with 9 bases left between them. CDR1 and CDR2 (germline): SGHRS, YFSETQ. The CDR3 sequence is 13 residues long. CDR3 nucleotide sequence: TGCGCCAGCAGCTTTGATAGTAGAGATACGCAGTATTTT. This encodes CASSFDSRDTQYF.

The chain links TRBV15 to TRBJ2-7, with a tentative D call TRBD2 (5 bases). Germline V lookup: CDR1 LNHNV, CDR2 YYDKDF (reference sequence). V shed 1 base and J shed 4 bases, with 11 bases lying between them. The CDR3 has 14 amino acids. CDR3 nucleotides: TGTGCCACCAGCAGAGGTTTGACGGGGTACGAGCAGTACTTC. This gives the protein CATSRGLTGYEQYF. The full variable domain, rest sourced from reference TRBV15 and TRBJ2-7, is DAMVIQNPRYQVTQFGKPVTLSCSQTLNHNVMYWYQQKSSQAPKLLFHYYDKDFNNEADTPDNFQSRRPNTSFCFLDIRSPGLGDTAMYLCATSRGLTGYEQYFGPGTRLTVT.

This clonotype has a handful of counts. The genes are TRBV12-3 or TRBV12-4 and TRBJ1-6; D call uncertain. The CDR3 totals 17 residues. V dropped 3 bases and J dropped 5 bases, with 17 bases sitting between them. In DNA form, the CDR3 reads TGTGCCAGCAGTTTGATGAGTCTTGTTTCGAATAATTCACCCCTCCACTTT. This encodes CASSLMSLVSNNSPLHF.

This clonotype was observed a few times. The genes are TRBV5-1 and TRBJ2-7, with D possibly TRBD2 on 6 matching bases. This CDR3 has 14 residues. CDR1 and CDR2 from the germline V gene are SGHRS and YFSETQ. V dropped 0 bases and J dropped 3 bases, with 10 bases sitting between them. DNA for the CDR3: TGCGCCAGCAGCTTGGAGGTGGGGGGCTACGAGCAGTACTTC. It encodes CASSLEVGGYEQYF.

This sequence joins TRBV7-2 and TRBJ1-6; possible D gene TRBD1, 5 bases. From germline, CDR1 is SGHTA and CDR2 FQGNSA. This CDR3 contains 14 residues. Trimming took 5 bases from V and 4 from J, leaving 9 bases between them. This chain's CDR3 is CASSLGLYNSPLHF. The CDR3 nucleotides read TGTGCCAGCAGCCTGGGACTGTATAATTCACCCCTCCACTTT. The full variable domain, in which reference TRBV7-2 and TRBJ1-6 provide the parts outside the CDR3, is GAGVSQSPSNKVTEKGKDVELRCDPISGHTALYWYRQSLGQGLEFLIYFQGNSAPDKSGLPSDRFSAERTGGSVSTLTIQRTQQEDSAVYLCASSLGLYNSPLHFGNGTRLTVT.

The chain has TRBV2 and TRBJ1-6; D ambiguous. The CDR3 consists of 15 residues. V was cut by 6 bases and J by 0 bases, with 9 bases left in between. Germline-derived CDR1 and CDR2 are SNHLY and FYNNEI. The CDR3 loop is CASRPDSSYNSPLHF. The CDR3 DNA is TGTGCCAGCAGGCCAGATAGCTCCTATAATTCACCCCTCCACTTT. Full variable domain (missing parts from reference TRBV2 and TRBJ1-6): EPEVTQTPSHQVTQMGQEVILRCVPISNHLYFYWYRQILGQKVEFLVSFYNNEISEKSEIFDDQFSVERPDGSNFTLKIRSTKLEDSAMYFCASRPDSSYNSPLHFGNGTRLTVT.

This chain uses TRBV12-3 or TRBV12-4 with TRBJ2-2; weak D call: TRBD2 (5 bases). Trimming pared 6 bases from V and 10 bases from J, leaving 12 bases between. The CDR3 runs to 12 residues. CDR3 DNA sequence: TGTGCCAGCAGAAATAGCGCCGAGGAGCTGTTTTTT. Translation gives CASRNSAEELFF.

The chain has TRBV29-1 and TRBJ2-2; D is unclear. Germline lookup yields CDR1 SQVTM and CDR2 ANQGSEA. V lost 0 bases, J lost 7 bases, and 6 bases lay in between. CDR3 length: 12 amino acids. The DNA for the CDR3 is TGCAGCGTTGAAGAAGGTGACGGGGAGCTGTTTTTT. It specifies CSVEEGDGELFF.

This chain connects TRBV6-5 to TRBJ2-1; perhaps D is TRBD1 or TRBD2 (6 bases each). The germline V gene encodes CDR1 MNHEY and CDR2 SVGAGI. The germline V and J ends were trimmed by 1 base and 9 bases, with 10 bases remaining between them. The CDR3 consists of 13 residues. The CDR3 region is CASSYLEGVEQFF. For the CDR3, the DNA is TGTGCCAGCAGTTACTTGGAGGGGGTTGAGCAGTTCTTC.

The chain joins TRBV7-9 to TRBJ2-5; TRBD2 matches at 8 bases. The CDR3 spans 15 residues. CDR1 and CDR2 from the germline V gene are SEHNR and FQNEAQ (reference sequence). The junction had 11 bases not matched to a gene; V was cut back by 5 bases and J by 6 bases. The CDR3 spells CASSLVGLGGQTQYF. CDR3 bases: TGTGCCAGCAGCCTGGTGGGACTAGGAGGACAGACCCAGTACTTC.

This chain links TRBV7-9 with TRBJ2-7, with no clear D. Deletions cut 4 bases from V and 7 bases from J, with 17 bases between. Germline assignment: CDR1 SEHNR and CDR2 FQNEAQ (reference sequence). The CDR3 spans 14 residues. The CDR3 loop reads CASSSSTAIQEQYF. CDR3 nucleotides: TGTGCCAGCAGCTCTTCCACAGCTATTCAGGAGCAGTACTTC.

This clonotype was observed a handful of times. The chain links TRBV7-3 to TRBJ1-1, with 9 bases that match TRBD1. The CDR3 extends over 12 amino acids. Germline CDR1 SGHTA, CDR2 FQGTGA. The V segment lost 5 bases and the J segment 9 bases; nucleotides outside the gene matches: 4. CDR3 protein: CASSSGTGQAFF. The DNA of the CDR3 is TGTGCCAGCAGCAGCGGGACAGGGCAAGCTTTCTTT.

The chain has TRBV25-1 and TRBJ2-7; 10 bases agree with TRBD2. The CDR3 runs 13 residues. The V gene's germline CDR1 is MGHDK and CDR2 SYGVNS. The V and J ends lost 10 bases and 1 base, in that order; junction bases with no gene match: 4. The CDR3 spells CATVAGGSYEQYF. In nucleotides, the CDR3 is TGTGCCACCGTAGCGGGAGGATCCTACGAGCAGTACTTC.

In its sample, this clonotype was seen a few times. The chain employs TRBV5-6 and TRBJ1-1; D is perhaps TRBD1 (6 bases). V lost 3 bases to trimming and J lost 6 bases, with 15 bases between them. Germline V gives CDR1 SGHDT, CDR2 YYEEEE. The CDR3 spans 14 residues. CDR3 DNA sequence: TGTGCCAGCAGCTATGATAGACAGGACGCTGAAGCTTTCTTT. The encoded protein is CASSYDRQDAEAFF.

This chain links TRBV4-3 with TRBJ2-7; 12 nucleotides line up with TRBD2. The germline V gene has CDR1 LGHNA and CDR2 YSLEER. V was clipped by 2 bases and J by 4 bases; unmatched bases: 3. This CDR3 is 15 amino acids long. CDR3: CASSQRTSGIYEQYF. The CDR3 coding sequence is TGCGCCAGCAGCCAAAGGACTAGCGGGATATACGAGCAGTACTTC.

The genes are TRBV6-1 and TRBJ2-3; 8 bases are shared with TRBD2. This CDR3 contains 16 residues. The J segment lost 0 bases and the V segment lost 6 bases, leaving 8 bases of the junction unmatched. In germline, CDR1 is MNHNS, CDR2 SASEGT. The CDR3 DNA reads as TGTGCCAGCAGCAGCGGGGGTGGGCTCAGCACAGATACGCAGTATTTT. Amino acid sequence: CASSSGGGLSTDTQYF.

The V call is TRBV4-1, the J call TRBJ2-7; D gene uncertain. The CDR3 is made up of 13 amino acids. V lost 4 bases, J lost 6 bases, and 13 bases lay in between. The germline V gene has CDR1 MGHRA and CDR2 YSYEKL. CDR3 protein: CASSRASFSEQYF. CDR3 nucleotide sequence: TGCGCCAGCAGCCGAGCCTCTTTTTCCGAGCAGTACTTC.

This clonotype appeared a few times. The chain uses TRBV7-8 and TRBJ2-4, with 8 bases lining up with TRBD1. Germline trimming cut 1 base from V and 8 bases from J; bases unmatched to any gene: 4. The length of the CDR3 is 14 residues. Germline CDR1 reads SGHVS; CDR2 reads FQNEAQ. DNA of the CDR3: TGTGCCAGCAGCTTAGAAGTGACAGGGGACATTCAGTACTTC. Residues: CASSLEVTGDIQYF.